These 12 T cell receptor beta chains share one sample of origin, sequenced in a study of shared clonotypes between healthy human individuals. Repertoires were generated with immunoSEQ multiplex PCR, while TCRdb's copy carries only in-frame clones and drops some. The table records around 610,000 clones, about 96% of them present only once. Naive-designated CD8 cells lacked CD45RO, were positively enriched for CCR7, and omitted terminally differentiated effector memory CD45RA+ cells. The sample was naive CD8+ T cells sorted from blood. All receptors derive from a woman in her 30s in good health.

This rearrangement joins TRBV28 to TRBJ1-1; D remains unclear. Trimming cost V 4 bases and J 0 bases, with 6 bases left between them. CDR3 length: 13 residues. Looked up from germline, CDR1 is MDHEN and CDR2 is SYDVKM. CDR3 sequence reads: CASSSDMNTEAFF. The CDR3 DNA sequence: TGTGCCAGCAGTTCAGACATGAACACTGAAGCTTTCTTT. Full variable domain (remainder filled in from reference TRBV28 and TRBJ1-1): DVKVTQSSRYLVKRTGEKVFLECVQDMDHENMFWYRQDPGLGLRLIYFSYDVKMKEKGDIPEGYSVSREKKERFSLILESASTNQTSMYLCASSSDMNTEAFFGQGTRLTVV.

This chain connects TRBV6-5 to TRBJ1-1, with a tentative D call TRBD1 (5 bases). This CDR3 region has 13 residues. Germline CDR1 is MNHEY and CDR2 is SVGAGI. Trimming pared 6 bases from V and 1 base from J, leaving 9 bases between. CDR3: CASSPGGNTEAFF. The CDR3 nucleotides are TGTGCCAGCAGCCCTGGGGGGAACACTGAAGCTTTCTTT.

This clone was seen more than once but under ten times. CDR3 residues: CASSEVTSGSEQYF. The CDR3 DNA follows: TGCGCCAGCAGCGAAGTAACGTCGGGGTCCGAGCAGTACTTC. This chain connects TRBV5-1 to TRBJ2-7, with D perhaps matching TRBD2 (5 bases). Looked up from germline, CDR1 is SGHRS and CDR2 is YFSETQ. This CDR3 is built from 14 residues. V was cut by 4 bases and J by 6 bases, with 17 bases left in between.

The genes are TRBV7-7 and TRBJ2-5; TRBD1 or TRBD2 may be the D gene (5 bases each). Trimming took 5 bases from V and 5 from J, leaving 18 bases between them. There are 15 residues in the CDR3. From germline, CDR1 is SSHAT and CDR2 FNYEAQ (reference sequence). In DNA form, the CDR3 reads TGTGCCAGCAGCCCCCGACTGGGGGTAGCGGAGACCCAGTACTTC. Translating it yields CASSPRLGVAETQYF.

A few counts support this clone. The chain employs TRBV19 and TRBJ2-7; 7 bases line up with TRBD2. This CDR3 is built from 13 residues. Germline-derived CDR1 and CDR2 are LNHDA and SQIVND (reference sequence). V shed 9 bases and J 2 bases; nucleotides not matched to a gene: 7. The CDR3 coding sequence is TGTGCCAGCTCAGCGGGACCCACCTACGAGCAGTACTTC. Translated: CASSAGPTYEQYF.

This chain joins TRBV7-9 and TRBJ2-7; 8 positions agree with TRBD2. CDR3 length: 16 residues. The ends lost 5 bases at V and 4 bases at J; junction bases unmatched: 13. The V gene's germline CDR1 is SEHNR and CDR2 FQNEAQ (reference sequence). The CDR3 DNA reads TGTGCCAGCAGCCCGCTGGGCGGGGGGTTCGTTTACGAGCAGTACTTC. The encoded protein is CASSPLGGGFVYEQYF.

The chain is built from TRBV7-9 and TRBJ2-5; maybe TRBD2 (5 bases). V was clipped by 2 bases and J by 7 bases, with 5 bases between them. CDR1 is SEHNR and CDR2 is FQNEAQ in the germline V gene (reference sequence). This CDR3 has 11 amino acids. CDR3 sequence: CASSLRGTQYF. CDR3 sequence (DNA): TGTGCCAGCAGCTTACGGGGGACCCAGTACTTC.

The chain combines TRBV14 with TRBJ2-7; no clear D gene. The CDR3 covers 17 residues. Germline V lookup: CDR1 SGHDN, CDR2 FVKESK. V gave up 0 bases and J gave up 4 bases, with 19 bases separating them. CDR3 sequence reads: CASSQEGDTLRLYEQYF. As DNA, the CDR3 is TGTGCCAGCAGCCAAGAAGGAGACACATTGAGATTATACGAGCAGTACTTC.

This chain uses TRBV28 with TRBJ2-7; no clear D gene. The V gene's germline CDR1 is MDHEN and CDR2 SYDVKM. The V end was cut by 6 bases, the J end by 2 bases, with 11 bases between. The CDR3 runs 13 residues. This chain's CDR3 is CASSPLETYEQYF. DNA for the CDR3: TGTGCCAGCAGCCCCTTAGAAACCTACGAGCAGTACTTC.

The rearrangement links TRBV28 to TRBJ2-7; D is perhaps TRBD2 (7 bases). Germline V gene lookup returns CDR1 MDHEN and CDR2 SYDVKM. The CDR3 runs to 18 residues. Trimming removed 2 bases from V and 2 bases from J, with 22 bases in between. The CDR3 protein is CASSLGPRGRGLTYEQYF. The CDR3 nucleotides are TGTGCCAGCAGTTTAGGACCCCGGGGGCGGGGGCTTACCTACGAGCAGTACTTC.

The DNA for the CDR3 is TGCGCCAGCAGCCAAGTTAGCGGGCTAGAGACCCAGTACTTC. This codes for CASSQVSGLETQYF. This chain uses TRBV5-1 with TRBJ2-5; 7 nucleotides line up with TRBD2. Per the germline V gene, CDR1 is SGHRS and CDR2 is YFSETQ. The CDR3 is 14 amino acids. Losses at the gene ends were 4 bases for V and 4 bases for J; bases not matched to a gene: 7.

The chain employs TRBV27 and TRBJ2-7; TRBD1 matches at 9 bases. After removal of 5 bases from V and 1 base from J, the junction contained 6 bases not matched to a gene. CDR1 is MNHEY and CDR2 is SMNVEV in the germline V gene (reference sequence). The CDR3 covers 15 residues. CDR3 DNA sequence: TGTGCCAGCAGTATTACCGGGACAGGGTCCTACGAGCAGTACTTC. Its translation is CASSITGTGSYEQYF.